The TCR beta chain under discussion was sequenced for a study of identical twins. A single record per CDR3 protein comes from TCRdb applying MiXCR to the 5' RACE reads. The top ten hold 14% to 15% of the sample, which has a few hundred thousand distinct CDR3 sequences, under 8.5% seen once. The CDR3 runs 12 residues. In germline, CDR1 is SGHRS, CDR2 YFSETQ. The ends were cut back, 4 bases at V and 11 bases at J, with 15 bases in the middle. This sample also appeared in a second study, on T cells expressing NK-cell markers.

The sample was CD8+ T cells sorted from blood. The chain joins TRBV5-1 to TRBJ1-1; D is unresolved. This receptor was taken from a young woman in good health. The CDR3 coding sequence is TGCGCCAGCAGCCAGGACGGAGGAAAGGCTTTCTTT. It codes for CASSQDGGKAFF.